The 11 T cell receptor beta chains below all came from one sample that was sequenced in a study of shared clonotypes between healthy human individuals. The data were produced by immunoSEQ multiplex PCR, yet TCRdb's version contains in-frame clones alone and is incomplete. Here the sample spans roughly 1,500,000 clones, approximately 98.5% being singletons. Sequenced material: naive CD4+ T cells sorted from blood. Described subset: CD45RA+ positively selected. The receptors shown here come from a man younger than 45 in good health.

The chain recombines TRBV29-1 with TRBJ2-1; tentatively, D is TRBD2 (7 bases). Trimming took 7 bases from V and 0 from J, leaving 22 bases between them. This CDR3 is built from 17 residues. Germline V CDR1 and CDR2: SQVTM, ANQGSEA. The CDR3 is CSAEGGDKSSSYNEQFF. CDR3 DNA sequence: TGCAGCGCCGAGGGGGGGGACAAAAGTAGCTCCTACAATGAGCAGTTCTTC.

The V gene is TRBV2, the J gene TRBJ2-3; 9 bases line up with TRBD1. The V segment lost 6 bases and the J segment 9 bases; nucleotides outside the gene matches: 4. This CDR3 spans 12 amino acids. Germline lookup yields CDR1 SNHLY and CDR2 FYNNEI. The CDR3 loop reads CASRDRGETQYF. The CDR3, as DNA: TGTGCCAGCAGAGACAGGGGGGAGACGCAGTATTTT.

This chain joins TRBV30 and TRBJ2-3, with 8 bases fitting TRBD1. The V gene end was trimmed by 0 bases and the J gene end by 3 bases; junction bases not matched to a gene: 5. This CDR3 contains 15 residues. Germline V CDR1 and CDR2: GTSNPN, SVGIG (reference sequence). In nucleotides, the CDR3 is TGTGCCTGGAGTGTAGGCACAGGGGGTACAGATACGCAGTATTTT. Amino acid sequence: CAWSVGTGGTDTQYF.

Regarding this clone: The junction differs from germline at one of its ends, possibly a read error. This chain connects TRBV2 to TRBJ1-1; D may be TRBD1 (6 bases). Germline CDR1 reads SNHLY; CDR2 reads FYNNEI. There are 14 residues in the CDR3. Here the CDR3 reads CAGRAGQSGTEAFF. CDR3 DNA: TGTGCCGGCAGGGCGGGACAAAGTGGAACTGAAGCTTTCTTT.

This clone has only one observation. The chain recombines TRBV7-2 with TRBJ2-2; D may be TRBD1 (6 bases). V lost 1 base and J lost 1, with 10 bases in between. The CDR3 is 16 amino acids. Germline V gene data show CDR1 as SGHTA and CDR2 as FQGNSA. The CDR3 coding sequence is TGTGCCAGCAGCTTAGAGGGACAACTGAACACCGGGGAGCTGTTTTTT. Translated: CASSLEGQLNTGELFF.

The CDR3 nucleotides are TGTGCCAGCAGCGGTAGGACAGGGACGAACTCTGGGGCCAACGTCCTGACTTTC. It codes for CASSGRTGTNSGANVLTF. J is TRBJ2-6 and V is TRBV9; TRBD1 matches at 8 bases. This CDR3 has 18 amino acids. The germline gives CDR1 SGDLS, CDR2 YYNGEE. J gave up 0 bases and V 3 bases, and 8 bases lay outside the gene matches.

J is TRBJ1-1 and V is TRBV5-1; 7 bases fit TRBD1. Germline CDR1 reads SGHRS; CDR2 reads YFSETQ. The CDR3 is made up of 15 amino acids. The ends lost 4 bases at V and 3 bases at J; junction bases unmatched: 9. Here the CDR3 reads CASSPGGTGDTEAFF. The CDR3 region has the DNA TGCGCCAGCAGCCCGGGTGGTACAGGGGACACTGAAGCTTTCTTT.

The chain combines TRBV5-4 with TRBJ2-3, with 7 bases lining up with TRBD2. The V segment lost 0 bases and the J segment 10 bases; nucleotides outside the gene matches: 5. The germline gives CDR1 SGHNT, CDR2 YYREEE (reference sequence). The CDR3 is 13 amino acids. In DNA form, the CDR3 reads TGTGCCAGCAGCTTGGTGGCAGCGGGGTCGCAGTATTTT. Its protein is CASSLVAAGSQYF.

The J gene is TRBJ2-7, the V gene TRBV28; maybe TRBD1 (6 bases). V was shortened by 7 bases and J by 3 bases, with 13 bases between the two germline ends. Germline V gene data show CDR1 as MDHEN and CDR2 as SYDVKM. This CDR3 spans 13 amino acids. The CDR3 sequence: CASKRTDLYEQYF. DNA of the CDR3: TGTGCCAGCAAGAGGACAGACCTCTACGAGCAGTACTTC.

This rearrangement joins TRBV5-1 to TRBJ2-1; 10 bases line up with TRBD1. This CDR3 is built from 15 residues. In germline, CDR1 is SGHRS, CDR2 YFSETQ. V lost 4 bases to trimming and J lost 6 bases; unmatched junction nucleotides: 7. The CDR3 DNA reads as TGCGCCAGCAGCCTCCGGGACAGGGGTCGCAATGAGCAGTTCTTC. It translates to CASSLRDRGRNEQFF.

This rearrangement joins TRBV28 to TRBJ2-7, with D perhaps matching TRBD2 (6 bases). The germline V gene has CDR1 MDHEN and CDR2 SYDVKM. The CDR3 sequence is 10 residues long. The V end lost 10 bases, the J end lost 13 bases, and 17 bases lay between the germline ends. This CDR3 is CATLAGSIYF. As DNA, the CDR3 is TGTGCCACCCTAGCCGGGAGCATCTACTTC. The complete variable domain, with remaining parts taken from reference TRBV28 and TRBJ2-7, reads DVKVTQSSRYLVKRTGEKVFLECVQDMDHENMFWYRQDPGLGLRLIYFSYDVKMKEKGDIPEGYSVSREKKERFSLILESASTNQTSMYLCATLAGSIYFGPGTRLTVT.